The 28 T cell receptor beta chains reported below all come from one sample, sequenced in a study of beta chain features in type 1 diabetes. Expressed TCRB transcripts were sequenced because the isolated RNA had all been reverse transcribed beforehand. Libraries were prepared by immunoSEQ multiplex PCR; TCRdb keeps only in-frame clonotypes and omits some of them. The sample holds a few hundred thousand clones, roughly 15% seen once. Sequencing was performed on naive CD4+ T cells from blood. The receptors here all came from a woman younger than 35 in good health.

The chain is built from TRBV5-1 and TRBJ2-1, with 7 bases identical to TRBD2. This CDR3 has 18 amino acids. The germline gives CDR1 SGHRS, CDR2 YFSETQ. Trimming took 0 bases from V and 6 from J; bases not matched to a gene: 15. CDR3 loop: CASSLAVFVAGRANEQFF. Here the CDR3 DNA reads TGCGCCAGCAGCTTGGCCGTCTTCGTGGCAGGGAGGGCCAATGAGCAGTTCTTC.

The CDR3 region is CASSGSPSRGQETQYF. CDR3 coding DNA: TGTGCCAGCAGCGGGTCCCCGAGTCGGGGCCAAGAGACCCAGTACTTC. The chain couples TRBV9 to TRBJ2-5, with a weak D call TRBD2 (5 bases). This CDR3 region has 16 residues. V lost 3 bases and J lost 1, with 16 bases in between. CDR1 is SGDLS and CDR2 is YYNGEE in the germline V gene.

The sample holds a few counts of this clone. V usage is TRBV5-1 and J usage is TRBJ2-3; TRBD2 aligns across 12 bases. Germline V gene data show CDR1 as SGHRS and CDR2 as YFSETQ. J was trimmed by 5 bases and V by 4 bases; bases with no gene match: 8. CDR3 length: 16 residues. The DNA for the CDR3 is TGCGCCAGCAGCAAACTGACTAGCGGGAGCGTAGATACGCAGTATTTT. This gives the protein CASSKLTSGSVDTQYF.

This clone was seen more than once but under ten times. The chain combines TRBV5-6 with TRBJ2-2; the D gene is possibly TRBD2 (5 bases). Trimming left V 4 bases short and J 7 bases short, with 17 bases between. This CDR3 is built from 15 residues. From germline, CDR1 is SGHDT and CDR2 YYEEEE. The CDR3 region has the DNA TGTGCCAGCAGCCCGCGTCGCGGGCTCCACGGGGAGCTGTTTTTT. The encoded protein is CASSPRRGLHGELFF.

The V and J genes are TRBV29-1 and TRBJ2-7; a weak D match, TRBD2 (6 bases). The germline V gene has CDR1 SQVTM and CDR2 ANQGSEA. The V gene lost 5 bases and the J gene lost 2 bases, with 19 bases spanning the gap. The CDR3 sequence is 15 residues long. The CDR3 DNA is TGCAGCGTTTCCTCGGGGGAGATCCCTACCTACGAGCAGTACTTC. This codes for CSVSSGEIPTYEQYF.

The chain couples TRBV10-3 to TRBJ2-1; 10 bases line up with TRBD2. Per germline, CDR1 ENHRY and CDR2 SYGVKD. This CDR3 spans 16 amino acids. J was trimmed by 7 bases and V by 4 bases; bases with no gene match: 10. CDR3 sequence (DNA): TGTGCCATCAGTGCGCCTAGCGGGAGAGTTGAAAATGAGCAGTTCTTC. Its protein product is CAISAPSGRVENEQFF.

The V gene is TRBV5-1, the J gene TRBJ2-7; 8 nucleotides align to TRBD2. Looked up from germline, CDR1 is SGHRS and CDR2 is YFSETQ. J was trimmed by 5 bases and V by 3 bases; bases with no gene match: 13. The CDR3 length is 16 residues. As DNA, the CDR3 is TGCGCCAGCAGCTGGGGCGGATGGAGCGGGAGTAACGAGCAGTACTTC. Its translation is CASSWGGWSGSNEQYF.

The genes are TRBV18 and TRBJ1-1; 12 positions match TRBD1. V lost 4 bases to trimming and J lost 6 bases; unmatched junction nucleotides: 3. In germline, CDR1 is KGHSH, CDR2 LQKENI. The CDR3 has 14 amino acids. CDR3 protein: CASSRGQGAAEAFF. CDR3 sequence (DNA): TGTGCCAGCTCACGGGGACAGGGGGCCGCTGAAGCTTTCTTT.

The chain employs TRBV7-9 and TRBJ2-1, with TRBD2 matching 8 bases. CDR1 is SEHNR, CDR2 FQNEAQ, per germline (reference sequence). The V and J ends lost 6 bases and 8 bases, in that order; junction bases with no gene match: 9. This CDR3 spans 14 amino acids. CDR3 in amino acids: CASRKRERSDEQFF. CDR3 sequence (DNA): TGTGCCAGCAGAAAGCGGGAGAGGAGCGATGAGCAGTTCTTC.

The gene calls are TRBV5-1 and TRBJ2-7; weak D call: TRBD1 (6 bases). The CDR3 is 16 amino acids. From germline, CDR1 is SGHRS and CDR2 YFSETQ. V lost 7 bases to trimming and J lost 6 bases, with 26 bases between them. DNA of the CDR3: TGCGCCAGCGGGGGAGAGTACCAACAGGGTTACGGCGAGCAGTACTTC. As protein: CASGGEYQQGYGEQYF. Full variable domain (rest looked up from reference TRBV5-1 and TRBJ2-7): KAGVTQTPRYLIKTRGQQVTLSCSPISGHRSVSWYQQTPGQGLQFLFEYFSETQRNKGNFPGRFSGRQFSNSRSEMNVSTLELGDSALYLCASGGEYQQGYGEQYFGPGTRLTVT.

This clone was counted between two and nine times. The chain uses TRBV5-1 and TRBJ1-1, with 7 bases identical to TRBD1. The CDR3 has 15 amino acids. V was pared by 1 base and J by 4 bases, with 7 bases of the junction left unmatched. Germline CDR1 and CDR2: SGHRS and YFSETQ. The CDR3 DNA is TGCGCCAGCAGCTTGTCTGGGCAGGGGGGCACTGAAGCTTTCTTT. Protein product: CASSLSGQGGTEAFF.

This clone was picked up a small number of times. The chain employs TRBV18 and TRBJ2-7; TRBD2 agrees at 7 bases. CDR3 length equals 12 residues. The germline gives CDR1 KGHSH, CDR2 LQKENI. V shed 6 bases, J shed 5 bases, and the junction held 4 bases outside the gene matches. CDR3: CASSPGGNEQYF. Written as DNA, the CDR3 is TGTGCCAGCTCCCCCGGGGGGAACGAGCAGTACTTC.

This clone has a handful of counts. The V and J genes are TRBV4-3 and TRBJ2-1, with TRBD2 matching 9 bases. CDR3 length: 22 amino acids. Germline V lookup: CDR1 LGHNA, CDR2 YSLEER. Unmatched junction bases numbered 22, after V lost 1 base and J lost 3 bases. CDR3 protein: CASSQGILGLASLTNHYNEQFF. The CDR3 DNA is TGCGCCAGCAGCCAAGGAATTCTAGGACTAGCGTCTCTAACGAACCACTACAATGAGCAGTTCTTC.

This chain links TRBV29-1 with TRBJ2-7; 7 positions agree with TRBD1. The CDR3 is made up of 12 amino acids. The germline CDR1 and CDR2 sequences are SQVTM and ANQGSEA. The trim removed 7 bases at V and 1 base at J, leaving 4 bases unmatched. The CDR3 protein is CSGGTASYEQYF. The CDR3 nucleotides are TGCAGCGGGGGGACAGCTTCCTACGAGCAGTACTTC.

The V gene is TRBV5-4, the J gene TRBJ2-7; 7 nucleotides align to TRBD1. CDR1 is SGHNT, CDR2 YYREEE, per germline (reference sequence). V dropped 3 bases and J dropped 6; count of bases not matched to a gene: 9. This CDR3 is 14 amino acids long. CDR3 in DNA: TGTGCCAGCAGCTCGACAGGGCAGGGCCTCGAGCAGTACTTC. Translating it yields CASSSTGQGLEQYF.

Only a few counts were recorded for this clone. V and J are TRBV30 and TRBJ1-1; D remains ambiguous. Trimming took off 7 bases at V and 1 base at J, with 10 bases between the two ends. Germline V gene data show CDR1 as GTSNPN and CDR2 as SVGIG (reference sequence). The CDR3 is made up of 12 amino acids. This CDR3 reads CASNYGNTEAFF. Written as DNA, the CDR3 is TGTGCCTCTAACTACGGGAACACTGAAGCTTTCTTT.

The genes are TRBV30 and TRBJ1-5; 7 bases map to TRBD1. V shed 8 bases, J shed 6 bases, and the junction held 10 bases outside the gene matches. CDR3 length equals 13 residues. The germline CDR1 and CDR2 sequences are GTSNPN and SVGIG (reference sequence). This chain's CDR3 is CASRDSAGQPQHF. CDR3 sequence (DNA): TGTGCCAGCCGGGACAGCGCGGGTCAGCCCCAGCATTTT.

The CDR3 sequence: CASKRDSSNTEAFF. In DNA, the CDR3 is TGTGCCAGCAAAAGGGACAGCTCTAACACTGAAGCTTTCTTT. This chain links TRBV6-5 with TRBJ1-1, with 7 bases fitting TRBD1. Germline values: CDR1 MNHEY, CDR2 SVGAGI. The CDR3 length is 14 residues. V trimming: 7 bases; J trimming: 2 bases; junction bases outside the gene matches: 7.

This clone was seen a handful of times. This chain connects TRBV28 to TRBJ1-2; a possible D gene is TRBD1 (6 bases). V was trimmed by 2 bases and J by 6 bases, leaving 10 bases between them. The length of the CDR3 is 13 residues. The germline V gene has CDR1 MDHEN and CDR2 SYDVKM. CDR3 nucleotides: TGTGCCAGCAGTTTAGGCCAGGGGAATGGCTACACCTTC. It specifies CASSLGQGNGYTF.

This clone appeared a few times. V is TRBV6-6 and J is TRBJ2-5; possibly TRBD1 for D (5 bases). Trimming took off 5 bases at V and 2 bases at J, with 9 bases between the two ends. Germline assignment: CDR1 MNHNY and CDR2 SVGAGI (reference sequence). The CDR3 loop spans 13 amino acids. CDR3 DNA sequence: TGTGCCAGCAGTCCGCGGACACAAGAGACCCAGTACTTC. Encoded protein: CASSPRTQETQYF.

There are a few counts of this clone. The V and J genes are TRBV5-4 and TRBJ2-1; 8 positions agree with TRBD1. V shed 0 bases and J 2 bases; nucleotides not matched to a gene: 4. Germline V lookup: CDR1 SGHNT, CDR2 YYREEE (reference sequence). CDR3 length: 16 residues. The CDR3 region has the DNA TGTGCCAGCAGCTTGGGGATGACAGGGGCCTACAATGAGCAGTTCTTC. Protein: CASSLGMTGAYNEQFF.

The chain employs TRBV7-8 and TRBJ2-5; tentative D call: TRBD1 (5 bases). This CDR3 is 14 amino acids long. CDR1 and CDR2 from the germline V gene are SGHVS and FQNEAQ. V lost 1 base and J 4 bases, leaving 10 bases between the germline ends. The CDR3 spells CASSLERGSETQYF. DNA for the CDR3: TGTGCCAGCAGCTTAGAAAGGGGATCAGAGACCCAGTACTTC.

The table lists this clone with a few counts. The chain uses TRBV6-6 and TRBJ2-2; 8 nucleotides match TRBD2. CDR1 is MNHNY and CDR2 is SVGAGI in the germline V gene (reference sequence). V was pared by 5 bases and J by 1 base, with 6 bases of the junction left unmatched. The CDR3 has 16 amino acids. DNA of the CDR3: TGTGCCAGCAGTAATCTGGCGGGAGGGAACACCGGGGAGCTGTTTTTT. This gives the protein CASSNLAGGNTGELFF.

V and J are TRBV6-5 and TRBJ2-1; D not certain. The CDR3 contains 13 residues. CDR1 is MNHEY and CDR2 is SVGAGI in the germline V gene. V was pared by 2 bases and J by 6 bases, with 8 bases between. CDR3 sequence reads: CASSYQEVNEQFF. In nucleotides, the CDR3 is TGTGCCAGCAGTTACCAAGAGGTCAATGAGCAGTTCTTC.

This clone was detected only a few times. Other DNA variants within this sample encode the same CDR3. DNA of the CDR3: TGTGCCAGCAGCGTATTATACGAGCAGTACTTC. Amino acid sequence: CASSVLYEQYF. This chain links TRBV7-2 with TRBJ2-7; D remains unclear. CDR1 is SGHTA and CDR2 is FQGNSA in the germline V gene. This CDR3 contains 11 residues. V was trimmed by 5 bases and J by 4 bases, leaving 6 bases between them.

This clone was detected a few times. The CDR3 bases are TGTGCCAGCAGCCCCTACGCTAGGGGACTAGCGGAAAAAACCGGGGAGCTGTTTTTT. Protein product: CASSPYARGLAEKTGELFF. This chain uses TRBV5-6 with TRBJ2-2; 11 bases line up with TRBD2. The V gene end was trimmed by 4 bases and the J gene end by 5 bases; junction bases not matched to a gene: 16. The length of the CDR3 is 19 residues. Germline loops: CDR1 SGHDT, CDR2 YYEEEE. The full variable domain, with the rest looked up from reference TRBV5-6 and TRBJ2-2, is DAGVTQSPTHLIKTRGQQVTLRCSPKSGHDTVSWYQQALGQGPQFIFQYYEEEERQRGNFPDRFSGHQFPNYSSELNVNALLLGDSALYLCASSPYARGLAEKTGELFFGEGSRLTVL.

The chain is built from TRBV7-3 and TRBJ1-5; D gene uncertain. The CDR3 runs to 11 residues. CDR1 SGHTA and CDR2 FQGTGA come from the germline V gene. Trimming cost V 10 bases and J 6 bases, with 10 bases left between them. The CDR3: CATQVVQPQHF. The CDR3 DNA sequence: TGTGCCACCCAGGTAGTTCAGCCCCAGCATTTT.

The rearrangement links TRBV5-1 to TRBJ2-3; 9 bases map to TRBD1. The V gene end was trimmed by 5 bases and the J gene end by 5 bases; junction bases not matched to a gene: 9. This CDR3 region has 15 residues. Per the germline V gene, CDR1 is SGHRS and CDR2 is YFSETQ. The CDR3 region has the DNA TGCGCCAGCAGTCTACAGGGGGCGAGGGGAGATACGCAGTATTTT. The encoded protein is CASSLQGARGDTQYF.